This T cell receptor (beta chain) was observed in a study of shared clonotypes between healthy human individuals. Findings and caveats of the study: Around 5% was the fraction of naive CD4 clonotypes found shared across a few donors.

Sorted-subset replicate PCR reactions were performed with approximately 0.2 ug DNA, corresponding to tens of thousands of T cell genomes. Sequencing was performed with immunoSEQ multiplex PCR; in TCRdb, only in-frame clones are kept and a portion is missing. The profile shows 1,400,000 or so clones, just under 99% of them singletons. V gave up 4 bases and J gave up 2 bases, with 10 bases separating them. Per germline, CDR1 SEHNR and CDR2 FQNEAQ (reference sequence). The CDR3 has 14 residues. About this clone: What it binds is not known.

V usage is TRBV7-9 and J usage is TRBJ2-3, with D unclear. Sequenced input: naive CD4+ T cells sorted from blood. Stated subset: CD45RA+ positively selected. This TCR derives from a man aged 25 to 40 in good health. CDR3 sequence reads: CASSSHQATDTQYF. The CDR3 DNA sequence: TGTGCCAGCAGCTCTCATCAAGCCACAGATACGCAGTATTTT.